The 2 T cell receptor beta chains presented below share a single source sample, sequenced in a study of blood T cell repertoires in COVID-19. Only in-frame clones appear in the TCRdb table, and some are missing; sequencing was by immunoSEQ multiplex PCR. The sample holds 150,000 to 200,000 clones, around 76% seen once. The sequenced sample consisted of peripheral blood. These receptors came from a woman between 65 and 79 years old with acute or convalescent COVID-19.

The rearrangement links TRBV29-1 to TRBJ1-1; no clear D gene. CDR3 length: 13 amino acids. In germline, CDR1 is SQVTM, CDR2 ANQGSEA. Between the trimmed V and J ends, which lost 4 bases and 0 bases, there was a span of 9 bases. CDR3 loop: CSVGRKLNTEAFF. For the CDR3, the DNA is TGCAGCGTTGGGAGAAAATTGAACACTGAAGCTTTCTTT.

This clone was observed once. This chain joins TRBV10-3 and TRBJ2-7; 10 positions match TRBD2. The length of the CDR3 is 15 residues. Per the germline V gene, CDR1 is ENHRY and CDR2 is SYGVKD. V was clipped by 4 bases and J by 1 base; unmatched bases: 4. CDR3 amino acids: CAISGIAGGSYEQYF. The CDR3 DNA reads as TGTGCCATCAGTGGAATAGCGGGGGGTTCCTACGAGCAGTACTTC.